This record concerns one T cell receptor beta chain sequence. The antigen is not known. An end of the junction does not agree with germline; a read error may underlie this. The sample is drawn from a study of CD8 T cells in ankylosing spondylitis. Scientists made TCR beta libraries using quantitative 5'-RACE with molecular barcodes. Using its own MiXCR run on the 5' RACE reads, TCRdb lists one record per CDR3 protein. This repertoire shows 180,000 or so distinct CDR3 sequences, roughly 11% found once; its top ten account for approximately 32%. The germline CDR1 and CDR2 sequences are SGHTA and FQGNSA. The CDR3 is made up of 14 amino acids. Study-wide findings and caveats: In ankylosing spondylitis blood, a motif of 7 to 9 highly homologous TCR beta variants appeared characteristic. Matched synovial fluid from ankylosing spondylitis patients was reported to be enriched for disease-linked clones.

Sequencing was performed on blood, either unsorted or a sorted T cell fraction (not recorded which). The origin of this receptor is a male donor with ankylosing spondylitis or in good health (not recorded which). The chain recombines TRBV7-2 with TRBJ2-3; TRBD2 aligns across 7 bases. CDR3 residues: CAGSSGRYTDTQYF. The DNA of the CDR3 is TGTGCCGGCAGCTCCGGGAGGTACACAGATACGCAGTATTTT.